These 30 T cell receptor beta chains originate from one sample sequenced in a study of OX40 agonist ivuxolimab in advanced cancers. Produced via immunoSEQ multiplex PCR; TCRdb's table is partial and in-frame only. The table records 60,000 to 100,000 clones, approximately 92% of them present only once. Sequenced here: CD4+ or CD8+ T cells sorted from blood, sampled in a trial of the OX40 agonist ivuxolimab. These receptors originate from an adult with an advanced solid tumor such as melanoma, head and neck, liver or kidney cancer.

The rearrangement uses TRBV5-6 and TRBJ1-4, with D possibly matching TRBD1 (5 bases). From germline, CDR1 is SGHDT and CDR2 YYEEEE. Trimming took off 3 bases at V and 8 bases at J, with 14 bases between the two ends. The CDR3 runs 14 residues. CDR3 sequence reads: CASSWGRRAEKLFF. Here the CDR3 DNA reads TGTGCCAGCAGCTGGGGGAGGAGGGCAGAAAAACTGTTTTTT.

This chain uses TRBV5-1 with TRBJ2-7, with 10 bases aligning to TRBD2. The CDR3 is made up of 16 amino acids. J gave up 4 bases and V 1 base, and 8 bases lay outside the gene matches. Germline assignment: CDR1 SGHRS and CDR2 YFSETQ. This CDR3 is CASSLQPGLARYEQYF. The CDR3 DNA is TGCGCCAGCAGCTTGCAACCGGGACTAGCGAGGTACGAGCAGTACTTC.

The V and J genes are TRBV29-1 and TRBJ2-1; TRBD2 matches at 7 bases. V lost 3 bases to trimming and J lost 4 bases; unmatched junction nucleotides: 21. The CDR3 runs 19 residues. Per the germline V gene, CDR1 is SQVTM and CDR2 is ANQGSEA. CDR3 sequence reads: CSVEEVRSGLYDKYNEQFF. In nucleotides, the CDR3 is TGCAGCGTTGAGGAAGTGAGATCGGGACTATACGATAAATACAATGAGCAGTTCTTC.

CDR3 protein: CASSVVPRTEAFF. CDR3 sequence (DNA): TGTGCCAGCAGCGTAGTTCCGAGGACTGAAGCTTTCTTT. The chain employs TRBV9 and TRBJ1-1; the D is unclear. CDR1 is SGDLS and CDR2 is YYNGEE in the germline V gene. This CDR3 has 13 residues. Trimming left V 0 bases short and J 5 bases short, with 8 bases between. Drawing the rest from reference TRBV9 and TRBJ1-1, the complete variable domain is DSGVTQTPKHLITATGQRVTLRCSPRSGDLSVYWYQQSLDQGLQFLIQYYNGEERAKGNILERFSAQQFPDLHSELNLSSLELGDSALYFCASSVVPRTEAFFGQGTRLTVV.

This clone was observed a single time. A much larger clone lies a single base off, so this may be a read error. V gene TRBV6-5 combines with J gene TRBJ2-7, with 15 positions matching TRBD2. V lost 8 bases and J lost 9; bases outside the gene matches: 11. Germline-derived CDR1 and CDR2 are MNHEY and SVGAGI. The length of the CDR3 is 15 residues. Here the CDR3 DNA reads TGTGCCAGCGGCTTCTGGACTAGCGGGAGGGCCAGGCAGTACTTC. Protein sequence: CASGFWTSGRARQYF.

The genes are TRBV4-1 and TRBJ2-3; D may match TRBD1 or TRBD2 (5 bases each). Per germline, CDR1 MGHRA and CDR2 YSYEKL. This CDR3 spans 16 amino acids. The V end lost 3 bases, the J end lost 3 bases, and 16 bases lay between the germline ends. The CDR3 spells CASSQPGRSRTDTQYF. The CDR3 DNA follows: TGCGCCAGCAGCCAGCCGGGACGGAGTCGGACAGATACGCAGTATTTT.

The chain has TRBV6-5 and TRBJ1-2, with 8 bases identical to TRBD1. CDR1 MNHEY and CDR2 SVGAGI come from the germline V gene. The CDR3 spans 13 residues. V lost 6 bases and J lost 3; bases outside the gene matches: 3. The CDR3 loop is CASSWDRYYGYTF. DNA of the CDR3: TGTGCCAGCAGCTGGGACAGGTACTATGGCTACACCTTC.

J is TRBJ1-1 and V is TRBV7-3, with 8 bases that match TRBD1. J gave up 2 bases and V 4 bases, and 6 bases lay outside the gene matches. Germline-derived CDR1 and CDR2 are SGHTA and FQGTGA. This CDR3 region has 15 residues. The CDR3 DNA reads TGTGCCAGCAGCTCGGGTCAGGGGGCTAACACTGAAGCTTTCTTT. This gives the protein CASSSGQGANTEAFF.

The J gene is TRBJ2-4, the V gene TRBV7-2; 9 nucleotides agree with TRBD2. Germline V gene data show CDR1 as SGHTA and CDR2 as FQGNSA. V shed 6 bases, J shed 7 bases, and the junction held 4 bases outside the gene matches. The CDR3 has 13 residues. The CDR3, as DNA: TGTGCCAGCAGTCCCGCGGGGGGGAACATTCAGTACTTC. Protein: CASSPAGGNIQYF.

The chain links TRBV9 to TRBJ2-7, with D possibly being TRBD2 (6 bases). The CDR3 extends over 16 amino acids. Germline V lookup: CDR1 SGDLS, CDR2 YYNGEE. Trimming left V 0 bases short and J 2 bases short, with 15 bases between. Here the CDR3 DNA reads TGTGCCAGCAGCGTAGAACCAGCGGGCGATACCTACGAGCAGTACTTC. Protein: CASSVEPAGDTYEQYF.

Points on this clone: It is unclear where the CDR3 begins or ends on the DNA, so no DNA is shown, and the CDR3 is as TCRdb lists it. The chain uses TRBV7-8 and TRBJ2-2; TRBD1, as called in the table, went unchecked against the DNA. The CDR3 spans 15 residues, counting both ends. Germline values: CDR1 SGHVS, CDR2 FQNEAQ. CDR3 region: CASSSSSRVTGELFF.

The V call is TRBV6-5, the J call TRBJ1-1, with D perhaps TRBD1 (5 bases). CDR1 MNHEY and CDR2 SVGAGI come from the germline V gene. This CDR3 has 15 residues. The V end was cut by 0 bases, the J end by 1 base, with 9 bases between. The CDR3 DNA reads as TGTGCCAGCAGTTACTCGGGGGAGGGGAACACTGAAGCTTTCTTT. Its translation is CASSYSGEGNTEAFF.

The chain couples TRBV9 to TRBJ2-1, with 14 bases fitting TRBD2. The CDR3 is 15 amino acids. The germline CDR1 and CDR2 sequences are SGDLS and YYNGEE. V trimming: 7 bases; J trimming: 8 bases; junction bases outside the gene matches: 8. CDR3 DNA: TGTGCCAGCCGGAAGGGACTAGCGGGAGTACATGAGCAGTTCTTC. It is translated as CASRKGLAGVHEQFF. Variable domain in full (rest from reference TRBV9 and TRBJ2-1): DSGVTQTPKHLITATGQRVTLRCSPRSGDLSVYWYQQSLDQGLQFLIQYYNGEERAKGNILERFSAQQFPDLHSELNLSSLELGDSALYFCASRKGLAGVHEQFFGPGTRLTVL.

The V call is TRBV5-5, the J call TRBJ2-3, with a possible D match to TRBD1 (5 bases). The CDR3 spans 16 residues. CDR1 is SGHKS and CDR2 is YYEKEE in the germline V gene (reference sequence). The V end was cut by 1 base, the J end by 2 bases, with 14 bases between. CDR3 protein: CASSLQGGAITDTQYF. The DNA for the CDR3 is TGTGCCAGCAGCTTGCAGGGTGGGGCGATCACAGATACGCAGTATTTT. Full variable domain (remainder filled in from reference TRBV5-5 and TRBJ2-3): DAGVTQSPTHLIKTRGQQVTLRCSPISGHKSVSWYQQVLGQGPQFIFQYYEKEERGRGNFPDRFSARQFPNYSSELNVNALLLGDSALYLCASSLQGGAITDTQYFGPGTRLTVL.

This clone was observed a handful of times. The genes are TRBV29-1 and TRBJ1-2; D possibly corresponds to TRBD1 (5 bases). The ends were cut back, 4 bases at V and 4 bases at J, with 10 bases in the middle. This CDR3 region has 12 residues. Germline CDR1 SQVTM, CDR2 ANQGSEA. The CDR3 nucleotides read TGCAGCGTTGCCGAAAGGGGCTATGGCTACACCTTC. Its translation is CSVAERGYGYTF. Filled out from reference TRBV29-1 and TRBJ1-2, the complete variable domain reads SAVISQKPSRDICQRGTSLTIQCQVDSQVTMMFWYRQQPGQSLTLIATANQGSEATYESGFVIDKFPISRPNLTFSTLTVSNMSPEDSSIYLCSVAERGYGYTFGSGTRLTVV.

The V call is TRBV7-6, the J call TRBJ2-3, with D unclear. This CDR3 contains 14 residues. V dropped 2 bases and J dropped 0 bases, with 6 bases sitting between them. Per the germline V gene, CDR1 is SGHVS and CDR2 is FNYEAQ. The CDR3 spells CASSLTPSTDTQYF. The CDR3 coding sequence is TGTGCCAGCAGCTTAACGCCCAGCACAGATACGCAGTATTTT.

CDR3 sequence (DNA): TGTGCCAGGGACCCGGGTCCGATGAACACTGAAGCTTTCTTT. Encoded protein: CARDPGPMNTEAFF. The chain uses TRBV19 and TRBJ1-1; D remains ambiguous. Germline V gene sequence: CDR1 LNHDA, CDR2 SQIVND (reference sequence). The CDR3 length is 14 residues. The ends were cut back, 9 bases at V and 0 bases at J, with 14 bases in the middle.

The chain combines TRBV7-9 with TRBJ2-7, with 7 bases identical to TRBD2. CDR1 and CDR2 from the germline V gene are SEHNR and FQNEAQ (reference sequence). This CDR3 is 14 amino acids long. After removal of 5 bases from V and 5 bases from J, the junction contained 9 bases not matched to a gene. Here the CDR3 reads CASSRGEGRNEQYF. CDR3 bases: TGTGCCAGCAGCCGTGGGGAGGGGAGGAACGAGCAGTACTTC.

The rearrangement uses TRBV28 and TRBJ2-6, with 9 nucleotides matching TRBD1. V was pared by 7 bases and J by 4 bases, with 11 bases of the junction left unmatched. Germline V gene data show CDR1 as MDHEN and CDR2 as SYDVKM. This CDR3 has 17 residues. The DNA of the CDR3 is TGTGCCAGCAATTCGGACAGGGGATTGTCCGGGGCCAACGTCCTGACTTTC. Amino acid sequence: CASNSDRGLSGANVLTF.

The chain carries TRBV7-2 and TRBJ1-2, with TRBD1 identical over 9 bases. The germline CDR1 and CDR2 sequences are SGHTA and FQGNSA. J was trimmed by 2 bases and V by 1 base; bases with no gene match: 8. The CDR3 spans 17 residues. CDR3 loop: CASSLVSGDRVNYGYTF. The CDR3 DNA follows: TGTGCCAGCAGCTTAGTCTCTGGGGACAGGGTAAACTATGGCTACACCTTC.

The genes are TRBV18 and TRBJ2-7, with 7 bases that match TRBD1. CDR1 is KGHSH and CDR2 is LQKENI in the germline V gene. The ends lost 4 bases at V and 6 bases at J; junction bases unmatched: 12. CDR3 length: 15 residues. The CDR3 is CASSRTSRAGGEQYF. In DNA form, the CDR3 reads TGTGCCAGCTCACGCACAAGCAGGGCAGGGGGCGAGCAGTACTTC.

CDR3 amino acids: CASRFQTGGGTEAFF. The CDR3 nucleotides read TGTGCCAGCAGATTTCAGACAGGGGGAGGCACTGAAGCTTTCTTT. The chain employs TRBV6-6 and TRBJ1-1; 9 positions agree with TRBD1. J lost 4 bases, V lost 6 bases, and 9 bases had no gene match. The CDR3 runs 15 residues. Per the germline V gene, CDR1 is MNHNY and CDR2 is SVGAGI (reference sequence).

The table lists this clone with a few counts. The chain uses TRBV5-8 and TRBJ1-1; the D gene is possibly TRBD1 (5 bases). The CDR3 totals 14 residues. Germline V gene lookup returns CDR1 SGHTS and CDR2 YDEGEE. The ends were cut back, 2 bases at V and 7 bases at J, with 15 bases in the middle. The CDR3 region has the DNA TGTGCCAGCAGCTTTATAGGGGAGATGGGTGAAGCTTTCTTT. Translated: CASSFIGEMGEAFF.

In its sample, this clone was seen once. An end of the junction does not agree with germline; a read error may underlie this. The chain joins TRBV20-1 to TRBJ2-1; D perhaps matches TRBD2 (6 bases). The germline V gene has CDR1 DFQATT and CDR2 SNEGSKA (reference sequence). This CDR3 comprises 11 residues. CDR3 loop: CSASTRRVRLF. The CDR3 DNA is TGCAGTGCTTCAACAAGGAGGGTTCGGCTCTTC.

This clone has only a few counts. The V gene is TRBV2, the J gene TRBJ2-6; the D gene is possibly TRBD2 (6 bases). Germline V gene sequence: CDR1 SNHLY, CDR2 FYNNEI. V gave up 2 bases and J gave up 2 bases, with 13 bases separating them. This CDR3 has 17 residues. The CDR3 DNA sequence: TGTGCCAGCAGTGAATGGGGGGTAGGGACTGGGGCCAACGTCCTGACTTTC. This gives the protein CASSEWGVGTGANVLTF.

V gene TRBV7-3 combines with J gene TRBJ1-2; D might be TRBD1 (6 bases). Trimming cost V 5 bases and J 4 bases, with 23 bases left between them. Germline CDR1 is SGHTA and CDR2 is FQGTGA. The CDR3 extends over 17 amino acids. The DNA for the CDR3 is TGTGCCAGCAGCGACGGACTGACAGGTGGAGATTTCTATGGCTACACCTTC. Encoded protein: CASSDGLTGGDFYGYTF.

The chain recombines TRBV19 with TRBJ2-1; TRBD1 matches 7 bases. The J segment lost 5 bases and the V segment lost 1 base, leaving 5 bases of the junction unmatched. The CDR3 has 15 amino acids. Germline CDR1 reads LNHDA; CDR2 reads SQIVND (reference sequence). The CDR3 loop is CASSIAAGGNNEQFF. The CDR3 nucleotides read TGTGCCAGTAGTATAGCGGCAGGGGGAAACAATGAGCAGTTCTTC.

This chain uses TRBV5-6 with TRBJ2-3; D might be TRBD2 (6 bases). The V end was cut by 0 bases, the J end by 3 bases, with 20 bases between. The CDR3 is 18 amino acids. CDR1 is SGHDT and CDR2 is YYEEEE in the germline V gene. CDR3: CASSLGLAIPTLTDTQYF. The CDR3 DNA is TGTGCCAGCAGCTTGGGTCTAGCGATCCCCACCCTGACAGATACGCAGTATTTT. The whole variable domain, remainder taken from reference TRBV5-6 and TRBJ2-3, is DAGVTQSPTHLIKTRGQQVTLRCSPKSGHDTVSWYQQALGQGPQFIFQYYEEEERQRGNFPDRFSGHQFPNYSSELNVNALLLGDSALYLCASSLGLAIPTLTDTQYFGPGTRLTVL.

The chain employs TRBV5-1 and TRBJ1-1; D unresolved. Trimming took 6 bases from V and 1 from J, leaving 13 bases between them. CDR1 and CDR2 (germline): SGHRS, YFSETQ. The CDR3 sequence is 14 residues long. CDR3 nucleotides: TGCGCCAGCAACCGGCCGGGAGGGAACACTGAAGCTTTCTTT. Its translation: CASNRPGGNTEAFF.

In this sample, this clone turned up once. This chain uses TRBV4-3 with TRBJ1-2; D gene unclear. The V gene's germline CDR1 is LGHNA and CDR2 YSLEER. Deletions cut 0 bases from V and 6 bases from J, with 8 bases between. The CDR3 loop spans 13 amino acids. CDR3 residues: CASSQDLSDGYTF. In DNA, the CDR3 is TGCGCCAGCAGCCAAGATCTCAGTGATGGCTACACCTTC.